The source of this T cell receptor (beta chain) is a study of T-cell reconstitution after alpha-beta-depleted transplantation in children. Deletions cut 4 bases from V and 7 bases from J, with 14 bases between. CDR1 SEHNR and CDR2 FQNEAQ come from the germline V gene (reference sequence). CDR3 length: 14 amino acids. This clonotype was seen a few times. Unique molecular identifiers were incorporated when the TCRbeta library was constructed. MiXCR was run by TCRdb on the PCR reads, yielding one entry per CDR3 protein. The data hold a few hundred thousand distinct CDR3 sequences, with almost 10% observed a single time.

The chain employs TRBV7-9 and TRBJ1-3; D ambiguous. The clonotype originates from a human donor who donated a stem cell graft to a child with SCID. This material consisted of PBMCs from the stem cell graft donor, taken from the stem cell graft. DNA of the CDR3: TGTGCCAGCAGCTCCACTCTCCGCAGGAACACCATATATTTT. It specifies CASSSTLRRNTIYF.